Listed below are T cell receptor beta chains from one sample, sequenced in a study of technical replicates of blood from a few donors. Sequencing used immunoSEQ multiplex PCR; TCRdb keeps in-frame clones, though not all of them. The sample lists some 80,000 clones, roughly nine tenths occurring once. Sequencing was done on a sample of T cells isolated from PBMCs. These receptors were taken from a human donor in good health. The CDR3 runs from the conserved cysteine through the conserved F or W. The D gene is left open where the match is weak.

v_gene,d_gene,j_gene,CDR3nt,CDR3aa
TRBV27,NA,TRBJ1-4,TGTGCCAGCAGTTTAGGGGCGTCTACAGGAAAACTGTTTTTT,CASSLGASTGKLFF
TRBV7-3,TRBD2,TRBJ2-5,TGTGCCAGCAGCTTAAGAAGGTCGGGAGGCCAAGAGACCCAGTACTTC,CASSLRRSGGQETQYF
TRBV5-4,NA,TRBJ2-2,TGTGCCAGCCTAGCGAACACCGGGGAGCTGTTTTTT,CASLANTGELFF
TRBV7-6,TRBD1,TRBJ1-4,TGTGCCAGCAGCTTAGGGGGGACAGGGCGGGAAAAACTGTTTTTT,CASSLGGTGREKLFF
TRBV11-2,TRBD1,TRBJ2-1,TGTGCCAGCAGCTTATTGGTGGGACAGAGCTCCTACAATGAGCAGTTCTTC,CASSLLVGQSSYNEQFF
TRBV9,TRBD2,TRBJ2-4,TGTGCCAGCAGCGTAGGGACTAGCGGGAACATTCAGTACTTC,CASSVGTSGNIQYF
TRBV19,TRBD2,TRBJ2-3,TGTGCCAGTAGTATGGGTGGACTAGCAGATACGCAGTATTTT,CASSMGGLADTQYF
TRBV30,TRBD2,TRBJ2-1,TGTGCCTGGAGTGTTAATAGACTAGCGGGAGGGAATGAGCAGTTCTTC,CAWSVNRLAGGNEQFF
TRBV2,TRBD2,TRBJ2-1,TGTGCCAGCAGTGTACCTAGCGGAATGAACAATGAGCAGTTCTTC,CASSVPSGMNNEQFF
TRBV11-2,TRBD2,TRBJ2-7,TGTGCCAGCAGCCCCACGGGACTAGCGGGACAAGAGCAGTACTTC,CASSPTGLAGQEQYF
TRBV27,TRBD2,TRBJ2-3,TGTGCCAGCGGGAGGGCGGTGGGAGATACGCAGTATTTT,CASGRAVGDTQYF
TRBV11-3,TRBD1,TRBJ2-3,TGTGCCAGCAGCGCCCGGAGAGGGGGCGCAGATACGCAGTATTTT,CASSARRGGADTQYF